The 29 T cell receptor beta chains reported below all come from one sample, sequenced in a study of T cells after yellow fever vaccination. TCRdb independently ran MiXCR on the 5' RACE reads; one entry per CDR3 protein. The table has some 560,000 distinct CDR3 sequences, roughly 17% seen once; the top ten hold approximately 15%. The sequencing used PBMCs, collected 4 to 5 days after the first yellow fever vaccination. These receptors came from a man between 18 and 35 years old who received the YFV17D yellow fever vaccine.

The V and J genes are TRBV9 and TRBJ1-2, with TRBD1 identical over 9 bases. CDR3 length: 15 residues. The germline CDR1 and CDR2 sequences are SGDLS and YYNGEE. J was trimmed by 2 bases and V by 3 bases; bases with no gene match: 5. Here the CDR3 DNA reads TGTGCCAGCAGCGCACGGACAGGGGACAACTATGGCTACACCTTC. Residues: CASSARTGDNYGYTF. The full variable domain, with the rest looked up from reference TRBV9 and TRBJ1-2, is DSGVTQTPKHLITATGQRVTLRCSPRSGDLSVYWYQQSLDQGLQFLIQYYNGEERAKGNILERFSAQQFPDLHSELNLSSLELGDSALYFCASSARTGDNYGYTFGSGTRLTVV.

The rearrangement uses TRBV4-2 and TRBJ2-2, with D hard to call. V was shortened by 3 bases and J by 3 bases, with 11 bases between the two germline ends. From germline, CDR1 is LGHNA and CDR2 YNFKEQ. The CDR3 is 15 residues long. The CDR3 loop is CASSQRRWDTGELFF. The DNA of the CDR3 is TGTGCCAGCAGCCAGAGGCGGTGGGACACCGGGGAGCTGTTTTTT.

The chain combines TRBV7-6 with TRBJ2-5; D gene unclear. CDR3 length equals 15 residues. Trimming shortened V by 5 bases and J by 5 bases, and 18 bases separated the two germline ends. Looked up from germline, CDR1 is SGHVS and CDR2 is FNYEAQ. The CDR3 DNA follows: TGTGCCAGCAGCCTATTGTTAAGCAGACGGGAGACCCAGTACTTC. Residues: CASSLLLSRRETQYF.

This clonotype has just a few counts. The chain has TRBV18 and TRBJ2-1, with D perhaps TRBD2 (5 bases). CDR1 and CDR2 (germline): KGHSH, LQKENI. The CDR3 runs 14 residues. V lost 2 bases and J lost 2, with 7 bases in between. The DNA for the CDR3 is TGTGCCAGCTCACCATCGACTACCTACAATGAGCAGTTCTTC. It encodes CASSPSTTYNEQFF.

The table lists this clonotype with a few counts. The CDR3 DNA is TGTGCCAGCAGCTTTTCCGGGGGCGCAGGTCCGACTGAAGCTTTCTTT. Translating it yields CASSFSGGAGPTEAFF. The chain recombines TRBV7-9 with TRBJ1-1; a possible D gene is TRBD1 (6 bases). Trimming removed 3 bases at V and 5 bases at J, with 19 bases between. This CDR3 comprises 16 residues. The germline gives CDR1 SEHNR, CDR2 FQNEAQ (reference sequence).

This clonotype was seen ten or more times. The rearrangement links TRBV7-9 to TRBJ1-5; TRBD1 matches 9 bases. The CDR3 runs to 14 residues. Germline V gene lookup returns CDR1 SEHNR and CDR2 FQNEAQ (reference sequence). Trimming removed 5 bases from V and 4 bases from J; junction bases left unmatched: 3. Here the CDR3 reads CASSQTGGNQPQHF. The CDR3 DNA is TGTGCCAGCAGCCAGACAGGGGGGAATCAGCCCCAGCATTTT.

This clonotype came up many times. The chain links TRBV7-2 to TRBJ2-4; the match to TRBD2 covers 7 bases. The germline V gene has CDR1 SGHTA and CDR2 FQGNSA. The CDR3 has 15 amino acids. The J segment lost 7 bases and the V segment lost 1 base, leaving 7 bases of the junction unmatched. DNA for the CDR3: TGTGCCAGCAGCTTAGGCCCGGACGGGGGGAACATTCAGTACTTC. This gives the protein CASSLGPDGGNIQYF.

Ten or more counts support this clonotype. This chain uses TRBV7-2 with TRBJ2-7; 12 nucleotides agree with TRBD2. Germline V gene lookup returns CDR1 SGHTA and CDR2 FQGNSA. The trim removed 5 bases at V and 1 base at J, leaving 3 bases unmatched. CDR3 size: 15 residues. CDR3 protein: CASSTTSGGSYEQYF. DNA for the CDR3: TGTGCCAGCAGCACAACTAGCGGGGGGTCCTACGAGCAGTACTTC. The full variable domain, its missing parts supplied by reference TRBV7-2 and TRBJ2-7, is GAGVSQSPSNKVTEKGKDVELRCDPISGHTALYWYRQSLGQGLEFLIYFQGNSAPDKSGLPSDRFSAERTGGSVSTLTIQRTQQEDSAVYLCASSTTSGGSYEQYFGPGTRLTVT.

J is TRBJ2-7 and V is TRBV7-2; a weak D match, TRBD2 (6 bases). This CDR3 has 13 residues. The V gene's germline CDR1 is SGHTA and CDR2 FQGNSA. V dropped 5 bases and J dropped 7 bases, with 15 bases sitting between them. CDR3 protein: CASSLRLEGEQYV. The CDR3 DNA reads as TGTGCCAGCAGCCTAAGACTAGAGGGTGAGCAGTACGTC.

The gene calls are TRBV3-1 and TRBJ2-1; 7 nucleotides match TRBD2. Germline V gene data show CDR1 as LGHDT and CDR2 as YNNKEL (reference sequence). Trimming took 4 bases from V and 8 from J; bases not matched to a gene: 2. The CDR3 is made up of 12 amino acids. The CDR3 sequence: CASSRRGDEQFF. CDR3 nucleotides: TGTGCCAGCAGCCGCCGGGGGGATGAGCAGTTCTTC.

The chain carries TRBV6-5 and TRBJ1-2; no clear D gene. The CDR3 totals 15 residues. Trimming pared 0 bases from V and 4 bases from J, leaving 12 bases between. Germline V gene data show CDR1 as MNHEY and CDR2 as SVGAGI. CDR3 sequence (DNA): TGTGCCAGCAGTTACTCGAAATTAGGCGGCTATGGCTACACCTTC. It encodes CASSYSKLGGYGYTF.

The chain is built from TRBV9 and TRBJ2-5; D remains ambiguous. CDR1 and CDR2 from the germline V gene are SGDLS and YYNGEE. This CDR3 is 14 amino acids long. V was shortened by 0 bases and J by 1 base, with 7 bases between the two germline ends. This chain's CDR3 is CASSVGNFQETQYF. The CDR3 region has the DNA TGTGCCAGCAGCGTAGGAAATTTCCAAGAGACCCAGTACTTC.

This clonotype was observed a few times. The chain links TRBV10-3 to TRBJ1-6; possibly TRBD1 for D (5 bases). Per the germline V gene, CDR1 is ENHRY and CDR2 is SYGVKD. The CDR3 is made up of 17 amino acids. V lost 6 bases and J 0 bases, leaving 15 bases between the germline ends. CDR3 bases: TGTGCCATCAGGCGGGACGGAACGAGCTCCTATAATTCACCCCTCCACTTT. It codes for CAIRRDGTSSYNSPLHF.

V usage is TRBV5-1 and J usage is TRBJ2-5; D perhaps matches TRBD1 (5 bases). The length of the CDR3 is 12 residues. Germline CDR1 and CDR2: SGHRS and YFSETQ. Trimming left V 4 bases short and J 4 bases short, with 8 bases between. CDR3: CASSGALETQYF. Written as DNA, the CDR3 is TGCGCCAGCAGCGGGGCGTTAGAGACCCAGTACTTC.

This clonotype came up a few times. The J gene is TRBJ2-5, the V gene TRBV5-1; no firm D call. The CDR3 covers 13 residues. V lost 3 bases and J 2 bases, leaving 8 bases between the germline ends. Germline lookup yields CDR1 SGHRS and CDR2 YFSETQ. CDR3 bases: TGCGCCAGCAGCTCGGACGGACAAGAGACCCAGTACTTC. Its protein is CASSSDGQETQYF. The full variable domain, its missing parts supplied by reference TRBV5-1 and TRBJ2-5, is KAGVTQTPRYLIKTRGQQVTLSCSPISGHRSVSWYQQTPGQGLQFLFEYFSETQRNKGNFPGRFSGRQFSNSRSEMNVSTLELGDSALYLCASSSDGQETQYFGPGTRLLVL.

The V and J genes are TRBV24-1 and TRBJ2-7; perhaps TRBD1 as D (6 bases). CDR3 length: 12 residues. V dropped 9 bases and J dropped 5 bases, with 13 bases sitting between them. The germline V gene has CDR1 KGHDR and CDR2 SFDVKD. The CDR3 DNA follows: TGTGCCACCCATACAGGGCGAGACGAGCAGTACTTC. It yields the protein CATHTGRDEQYF.

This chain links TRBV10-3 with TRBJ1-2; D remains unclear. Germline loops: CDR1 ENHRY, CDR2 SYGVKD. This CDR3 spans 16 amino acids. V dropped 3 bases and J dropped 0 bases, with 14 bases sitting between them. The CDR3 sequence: CAISETWQVANYGYTF. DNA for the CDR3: TGTGCCATCAGTGAAACGTGGCAGGTAGCTAACTATGGCTACACCTTC.

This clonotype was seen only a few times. The CDR3, as DNA: TGTGCCAGCAGAAGGGACGGAAGAGTAGCCCTCCACTTT. It codes for CASRRDGRVALHF. V gene TRBV2 combines with J gene TRBJ1-6; tentative D call: TRBD1 (5 bases). CDR1 and CDR2 (germline): SNHLY, FYNNEI. Deletions cut 6 bases from V and 14 bases from J, with 17 bases between. The CDR3 contains 13 residues. Variable domain in full (rest from reference TRBV2 and TRBJ1-6): EPEVTQTPSHQVTQMGQEVILRCVPISNHLYFYWYRQILGQKVEFLVSFYNNEISEKSEIFDDQFSVERPDGSNFTLKIRSTKLEDSAMYFCASRRDGRVALHFGNGTRLTVT.

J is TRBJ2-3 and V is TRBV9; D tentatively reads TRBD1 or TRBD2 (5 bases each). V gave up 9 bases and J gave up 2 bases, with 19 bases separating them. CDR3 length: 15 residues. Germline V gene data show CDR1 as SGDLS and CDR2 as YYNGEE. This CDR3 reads CATSQGDRHTDTQYF. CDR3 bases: TGTGCCACCTCACAAGGGGACCGCCACACAGATACGCAGTATTTT.

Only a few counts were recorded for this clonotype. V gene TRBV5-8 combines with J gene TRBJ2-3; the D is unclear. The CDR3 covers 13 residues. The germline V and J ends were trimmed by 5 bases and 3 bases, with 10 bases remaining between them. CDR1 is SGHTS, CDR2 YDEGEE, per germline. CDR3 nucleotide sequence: TGTGCCAGCAGTCTGAGGTATACAGATACGCAGTATTTT. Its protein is CASSLRYTDTQYF.

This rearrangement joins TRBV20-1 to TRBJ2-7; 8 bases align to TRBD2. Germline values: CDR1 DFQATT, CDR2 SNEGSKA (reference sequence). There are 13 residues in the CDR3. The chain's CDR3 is CSGGGLAGYEQYV. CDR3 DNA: TGCAGCGGGGGGGGGCTAGCTGGCTACGAGCAGTACGTC.

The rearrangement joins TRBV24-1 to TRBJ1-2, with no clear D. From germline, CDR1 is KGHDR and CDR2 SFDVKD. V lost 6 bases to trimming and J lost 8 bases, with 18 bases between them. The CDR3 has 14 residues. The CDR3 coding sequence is TGTGCCACCAGTCCCCCAATTCATCTGAGAGGCTACACCTTC. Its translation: CATSPPIHLRGYTF.

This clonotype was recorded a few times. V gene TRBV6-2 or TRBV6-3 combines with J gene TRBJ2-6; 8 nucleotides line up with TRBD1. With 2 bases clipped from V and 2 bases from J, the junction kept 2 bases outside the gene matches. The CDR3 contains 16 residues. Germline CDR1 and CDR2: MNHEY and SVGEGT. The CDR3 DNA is TGTGCCAGCAGTTACACCAGGGGGCCTGGGGCCAACGTCCTGACTTTC. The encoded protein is CASSYTRGPGANVLTF.

The CDR3, as DNA: TGCGCCAGCAGCCACCGACAGGGGGAACAGCCCCAGCATTTT. It codes for CASSHRQGEQPQHF. V gene TRBV4-1 combines with J gene TRBJ1-5; TRBD1 matches 9 bases. Germline V gene sequence: CDR1 MGHRA, CDR2 YSYEKL. There are 14 residues in the CDR3. J gave up 7 bases and V 3 bases, and 4 bases lay outside the gene matches.

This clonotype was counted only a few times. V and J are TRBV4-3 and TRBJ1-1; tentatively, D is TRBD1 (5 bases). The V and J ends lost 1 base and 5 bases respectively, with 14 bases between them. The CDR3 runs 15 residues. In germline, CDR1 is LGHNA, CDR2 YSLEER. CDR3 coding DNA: TGCGCCAGCAGCCAAGTGGGGTCGGGGGAAACTGAAGCTTTCTTT. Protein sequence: CASSQVGSGETEAFF.

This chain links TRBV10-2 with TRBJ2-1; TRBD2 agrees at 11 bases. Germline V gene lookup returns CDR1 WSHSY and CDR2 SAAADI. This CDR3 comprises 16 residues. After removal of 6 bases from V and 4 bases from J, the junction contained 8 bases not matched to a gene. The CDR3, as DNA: TGCGCCAGCAGCGTGTCTAGCGGGGGGCTATACAATGAGCAGTTCTTC. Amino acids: CASSVSSGGLYNEQFF.

The DNA for the CDR3 is TGTGCCAGCAGTTTGATCCGGAATTCACCCCTCCACTTT. It translates to CASSLIRNSPLHF. The chain combines TRBV28 with TRBJ1-6; D gene unclear. Trimming took 3 bases from V and 7 from J, leaving 7 bases between them. Per germline, CDR1 MDHEN and CDR2 SYDVKM. This CDR3 comprises 13 residues.

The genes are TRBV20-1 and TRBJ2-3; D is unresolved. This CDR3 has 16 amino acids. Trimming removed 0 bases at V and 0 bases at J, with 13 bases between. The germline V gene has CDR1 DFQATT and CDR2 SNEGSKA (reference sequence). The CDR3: CSARDSDRPSTDTQYF. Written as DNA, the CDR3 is TGCAGTGCTAGAGATTCGGACCGCCCTAGCACAGATACGCAGTATTTT.

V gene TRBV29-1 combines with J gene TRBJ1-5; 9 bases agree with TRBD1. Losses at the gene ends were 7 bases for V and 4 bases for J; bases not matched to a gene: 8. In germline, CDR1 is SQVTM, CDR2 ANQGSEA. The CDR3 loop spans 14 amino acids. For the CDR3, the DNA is TGCAGCGCCGCCGACAGGGGGTTGAATCAGCCCCAGCATTTT. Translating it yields CSAADRGLNQPQHF.